A single sample gave rise to the 27 T cell receptor beta chains below, sequenced in a study of T cells in Graves' hyperthyroidism and ophthalmopathy (dated by TCRdb to the late 2010s). Library generation was performed with multiplex PCR. The sequencer was an Illumina HiSeq 2000. TCR beta CDR3 regions were amplified from RNA transcripts. A first-round RT-PCR of the TCR CDR3 used the HTBI primer set with the Qiagen OneStep RT-PCR kit. In-frame beta chains were kept once TCRdb had trimmed the public reads at Q25 with fastp and called clones with MiXCR. Rows merge per CDR3 protein into single entries with the most common DNA and genes. The sample table lists 550,000 to 850,000 distinct CDR3 sequences, roughly a sixth of them with a count of one. Of the sample, about a sixth is held by the ten largest clones. Sequencing input: blood. These receptor sequences come from a woman aged 50 to 60 with Graves' hyperthyroidism that later progressed to Graves' ophthalmopathy.

This clonotype was detected many times. The chain links TRBV3-1 to TRBJ2-5, with 9 bases matching TRBD2. The length of the CDR3 is 13 residues. Germline V gene data show CDR1 as LGHDT and CDR2 as YNNKEL (reference sequence). The trim removed 6 bases at V and 2 bases at J, leaving 1 base unmatched. The CDR3: CASRTSGQETQYF. CDR3 coding DNA: TGTGCCAGCAGGACTAGCGGACAAGAGACCCAGTACTTC.

This clonotype was seen at least ten times. The chain employs TRBV9 and TRBJ2-3, with 13 bases aligning to TRBD2. The junction had 7 bases not matched to a gene; V was cut back by 5 bases and J by 1 base. There are 17 residues in the CDR3. Germline V CDR1 and CDR2: SGDLS, YYNGEE. The CDR3 spells CASSHPGLAGGTDTQYF. The CDR3 DNA follows: TGTGCCAGCAGTCATCCTGGACTAGCGGGGGGCACAGATACGCAGTATTTT.

This clonotype appeared a single time. V gene TRBV12-3 or TRBV12-4 combines with J gene TRBJ1-5; 8 nucleotides line up with TRBD1. The CDR3 is 14 amino acids. With V trimmed by 6 bases and J by 5 bases, 6 bases remained unmatched. The CDR3 nucleotides read TGTGCCAGCAGACAGGGGGTTGTGGATCAGCCCCAGCATTTT. It encodes CASRQGVVDQPQHF.

The chain is built from TRBV5-1 and TRBJ2-4; 9 nucleotides match TRBD2. CDR3 size: 15 residues. The J segment lost 8 bases and the V segment lost 5 bases, leaving 11 bases of the junction unmatched. Germline V CDR1 and CDR2: SGHRS, YFSETQ. This chain's CDR3 is CASSSVGPSGDIQYF. The CDR3 DNA reads TGCGCCAGCAGTTCAGTAGGCCCTAGCGGGGACATTCAGTACTTC.

This clonotype showed up many times. The chain uses TRBV20-1 and TRBJ2-1, with 11 bases fitting TRBD2. The CDR3 length is 16 residues. CDR1 DFQATT and CDR2 SNEGSKA come from the germline V gene (reference sequence). Here the CDR3 reads CSAIAGGLGSYNEQFF. CDR3 bases: TGCAGCGCAATAGCGGGGGGGCTCGGCTCCTACAATGAGCAGTTCTTC.

The chain joins TRBV9 to TRBJ1-2, with 7 bases that match TRBD1. Germline CDR1 reads SGDLS; CDR2 reads YYNGEE. With V trimmed by 0 bases and J by 8 bases, 10 bases remained unmatched. The CDR3 extends over 15 amino acids. CDR3 bases: TGTGCCAGCAGCGTAGAGGGGGCAAATGAGTTGGGCTACACCTTC. Amino acids: CASSVEGANELGYTF.

This clonotype was detected many times. The V gene is TRBV30, the J gene TRBJ2-5; D gene ambiguous. This CDR3 is 12 amino acids long. Looked up from germline, CDR1 is GTSNPN and CDR2 is SVGIG (reference sequence). Trimming took off 4 bases at V and 3 bases at J, with 9 bases between the two ends. In DNA, the CDR3 is TGTGCCTGGACCACTTCCAAAGAGACCCAGTACTTC. Translation gives CAWTTSKETQYF.

The table lists this clonotype with a few counts. The V and J genes are TRBV7-9 and TRBJ1-1; TRBD1 aligns across 9 bases. CDR3 size: 15 residues. V dropped 5 bases and J dropped 2; count of bases not matched to a gene: 6. The germline CDR1 and CDR2 sequences are SEHNR and FQNEAQ (reference sequence). The CDR3, as DNA: TGTGCCAGCAGCCCACGACAGGGGGGAAACACTGAAGCTTTCTTT. It specifies CASSPRQGGNTEAFF. The whole variable domain, remainder taken from reference TRBV7-9 and TRBJ1-1, is DTGVSQNPRHKITKRGQNVTFRCDPISEHNRLYWYRQTLGQGPEFLTYFQNEAQLEKSRLLSDRFSAERPKGSFSTLEIQRTEQGDSAMYLCASSPRQGGNTEAFFGQGTRLTVV.

This clonotype was observed a handful of times. The DNA for the CDR3 is TGCAGTGCTCAGACTCCGGCCCCAGAGACCCAGTACTTC. Translating it yields CSAQTPAPETQYF. The rearrangement uses TRBV20-1 and TRBJ2-5; D remains ambiguous. Germline values: CDR1 DFQATT, CDR2 SNEGSKA (reference sequence). The CDR3 runs 13 residues. Trimming left V 5 bases short and J 4 bases short, with 14 bases between.

The V call is TRBV20-1, the J call TRBJ1-4; D is possibly TRBD1 (5 bases). Germline values: CDR1 DFQATT, CDR2 SNEGSKA (reference sequence). This CDR3 comprises 16 residues. Trimming took off 5 bases at V and 8 bases at J, with 24 bases between the two ends. CDR3 sequence (DNA): TGCAGTGCTTTCGGGACTCCTCGCCGGGAAGGAGAAAAACTGTTTTTT. Amino acids: CSAFGTPRREGEKLFF.

This clonotype was found a few times. The V gene is TRBV6-1, the J gene TRBJ1-2; the D gene is possibly TRBD1 (5 bases). Germline loops: CDR1 MNHNS, CDR2 SASEGT. Trimming took 8 bases from V and 0 from J, leaving 10 bases between them. CDR3 length equals 13 residues. CDR3 coding DNA: TGTGCCAGCTTCCAGGGCGCTAACTATGGCTACACCTTC. Translated: CASFQGANYGYTF.

This chain connects TRBV7-2 to TRBJ2-1; 15 nucleotides align to TRBD2. Trimming cost V 5 bases and J 6 bases; bases outside gene matches: 5. The CDR3 covers 16 residues. CDR1 is SGHTA and CDR2 is FQGNSA in the germline V gene. CDR3 coding DNA: TGTGCCAGCAGCCGGACTAGCGGGGGGGCCCGCAATGAGCAGTTCTTC. Protein product: CASSRTSGGARNEQFF.

This chain links TRBV6-1 with TRBJ1-4, with D possibly matching TRBD1 (5 bases). Germline V gene lookup returns CDR1 MNHNS and CDR2 SASEGT. This CDR3 has 14 residues. V lost 7 bases to trimming and J lost 5 bases, with 14 bases between them. The CDR3 sequence is CASMERAGNEKLFF. Here the CDR3 DNA reads TGTGCCAGCATGGAGAGGGCAGGGAATGAAAAACTGTTTTTT.

The chain links TRBV11-2 to TRBJ1-2, with 11 bases lining up with TRBD1. The V and J ends lost 5 bases and 1 base, in that order; junction bases with no gene match: 15. The V gene's germline CDR1 is SGHAT and CDR2 FQNNGV. This CDR3 comprises 19 residues. The CDR3 DNA reads as TGTGCCAGCAGCGACCCACCGGACAGGGGGCCAAATTTTAACTATGGCTACACCTTC. Its translation is CASSDPPDRGPNFNYGYTF.

This clonotype was observed at least ten times. The chain carries TRBV18 and TRBJ1-1; D perhaps matches TRBD1 (5 bases). The length of the CDR3 is 13 residues. The V gene lost 5 bases and the J gene lost 2 bases, with 9 bases spanning the gap. Germline-derived CDR1 and CDR2 are KGHSH and LQKENI. The CDR3 sequence: CASSSGQNTEAFF. The CDR3 region has the DNA TGTGCCAGCTCATCCGGACAAAACACTGAAGCTTTCTTT. The full variable domain, in which reference TRBV18 and TRBJ1-1 provide the parts outside the CDR3, is NAGVMQNPRHLVRRRGQEARLRCSPMKGHSHVYWYRQLPEEGLKFMVYLQKENIIDESGMPKERFSAEFPKEGPSILRIQQVVRGDSAAYFCASSSGQNTEAFFGQGTRLTVV.

The chain recombines TRBV6-1 with TRBJ1-4; 10 bases are shared with TRBD1. Germline CDR1 is MNHNS and CDR2 is SASEGT. V trimming: 6 bases; J trimming: 8 bases; junction bases outside the gene matches: 9. This CDR3 contains 15 residues. The CDR3 reads CASSDPGQGWEKLFF. As DNA, the CDR3 is TGTGCCAGCAGCGATCCGGGACAGGGGTGGGAAAAACTGTTTTTT.

This clonotype was detected many times. This sequence joins TRBV30 and TRBJ2-7, with D perhaps TRBD1 (7 bases). The CDR3 runs to 13 residues. Germline values: CDR1 GTSNPN, CDR2 SVGIG (reference sequence). V was clipped by 5 bases and J by 6 bases, with 17 bases between them. CDR3 in amino acids: CAWGENRGGEQYF. In DNA form, the CDR3 reads TGTGCCTGGGGGGAGAACAGGGGAGGCGAGCAGTACTTC. Looking up the rest from reference TRBV30 and TRBJ2-7 gives the full variable domain: SQTIHQWPATLVQPVGSPLSLECTVEGTSNPNLYWYRQAAGRGLQLLFYSVGIGQISSEVPQNLSASRPQDRQFILSSKKLLLSDSGFYLCAWGENRGGEQYFGPGTRLTVT.

This chain joins TRBV6-1 and TRBJ2-7; 9 bases align to TRBD1. There are 13 residues in the CDR3. Germline V gene sequence: CDR1 MNHNS, CDR2 SASEGT. Trimming cost V 8 bases and J 6 bases; bases outside gene matches: 8. CDR3 nucleotide sequence: TGTGCCAGCGGCCGGGACAGGGAGGGCGAGCAGTACTTC. Its protein product is CASGRDREGEQYF.

This clonotype was observed many times. The chain employs TRBV4-1 and TRBJ1-1; a possible D gene is TRBD1 (5 bases). The V and J ends lost 1 base and 0 bases respectively, with 12 bases between them. This CDR3 is built from 16 residues. CDR1 is MGHRA, CDR2 YSYEKL, per germline. CDR3 sequence reads: CASSQGLGEMNTEAFF. For the CDR3, the DNA is TGCGCCAGCAGCCAAGGGTTAGGGGAGATGAACACTGAAGCTTTCTTT.

The rearrangement joins TRBV29-1 to TRBJ1-2; 11 bases align to TRBD1. The germline gives CDR1 SQVTM, CDR2 ANQGSEA. Losses at the gene ends were 6 bases for V and 7 bases for J; bases not matched to a gene: 4. The CDR3 is 12 amino acids. The CDR3 region has the DNA TGCAGCGTAGGGACAGGGGGTTTTGGCTACACCTTC. It specifies CSVGTGGFGYTF.

V usage is TRBV29-1 and J usage is TRBJ2-7, with D perhaps TRBD2 (5 bases). Germline V gene sequence: CDR1 SQVTM, CDR2 ANQGSEA. V dropped 4 bases and J dropped 2 bases, with 12 bases sitting between them. The CDR3 has 13 residues. CDR3 DNA: TGCAGCGTTGCGGAGGATCTAACCTACGAGCAGTACTTC. Protein: CSVAEDLTYEQYF.

This clonotype was counted many times. This rearrangement joins TRBV5-1 to TRBJ2-5; D is unresolved. The CDR3 covers 15 residues. Germline loops: CDR1 SGHRS, CDR2 YFSETQ. Trimming took off 7 bases at V and 2 bases at J, with 18 bases between the two ends. The CDR3 region is CASYSVPSPQETQYF. The CDR3 DNA reads TGCGCCAGCTATTCAGTCCCGTCACCTCAAGAGACCCAGTACTTC.

The rearrangement links TRBV15 to TRBJ1-2, with D maybe TRBD1 (5 bases). The V gene's germline CDR1 is LNHNV and CDR2 YYDKDF (reference sequence). V shed 4 bases and J shed 7 bases, with 13 bases lying between them. The CDR3 has 13 residues. The CDR3 reads CATSISRVSGYTF. DNA of the CDR3: TGTGCCACCAGCATAAGCAGGGTTTCTGGCTACACCTTC.

This clonotype was found many times. This chain connects TRBV6-5 to TRBJ1-1, with D maybe TRBD1 (5 bases). This CDR3 has 14 amino acids. Trimming cost V 4 bases and J 1 base, with 10 bases left between them. Germline CDR1 and CDR2: MNHEY and SVGAGI. The CDR3 is CASSFRGENTEAFF. As DNA, the CDR3 is TGTGCCAGCAGTTTTAGAGGGGAGAACACTGAAGCTTTCTTT.

This clonotype was seen many times. V and J are TRBV28 and TRBJ1-2; D uncertain. There are 13 residues in the CDR3. The germline V gene has CDR1 MDHEN and CDR2 SYDVKM. Deletions cut 2 bases from V and 6 bases from J, with 10 bases between. The CDR3 sequence: CASSLQGFNGYTF. Here the CDR3 DNA reads TGTGCCAGCAGTTTACAAGGGTTCAATGGCTACACCTTC.

This clonotype was seen ten or more times. J is TRBJ1-5 and V is TRBV3-1; D not resolved. This CDR3 contains 13 residues. V was cut by 0 bases and J by 6 bases, with 6 bases left in between. The germline CDR1 and CDR2 sequences are LGHDT and YNNKEL (reference sequence). The CDR3 nucleotides are TGTGCCAGCAGCCAAGATGGGGTTCAGCCCCAGCATTTT. It specifies CASSQDGVQPQHF. The full variable domain, its missing parts supplied by reference TRBV3-1 and TRBJ1-5, is DTAVSQTPKYLVTQMGNDKSIKCEQNLGHDTMYWYKQDSKKFLKIMFSYNNKELIINETVPNRFSPKSPDKAHLNLHINSLELGDSAVYFCASSQDGVQPQHFGDGTRLSIL.

This clonotype was seen more than once but under ten times. CDR3 nucleotide sequence: TGTGCCAGTAGTCCTCGGGACAGTTACATGAACACTGAAGCTTTCTTT. This gives the protein CASSPRDSYMNTEAFF. This chain links TRBV19 with TRBJ1-1, with 7 bases aligning to TRBD1. The germline CDR1 and CDR2 sequences are LNHDA and SQIVND (reference sequence). The CDR3 is 16 amino acids. Losses at the gene ends were 5 bases for V and 0 bases for J; bases not matched to a gene: 9.